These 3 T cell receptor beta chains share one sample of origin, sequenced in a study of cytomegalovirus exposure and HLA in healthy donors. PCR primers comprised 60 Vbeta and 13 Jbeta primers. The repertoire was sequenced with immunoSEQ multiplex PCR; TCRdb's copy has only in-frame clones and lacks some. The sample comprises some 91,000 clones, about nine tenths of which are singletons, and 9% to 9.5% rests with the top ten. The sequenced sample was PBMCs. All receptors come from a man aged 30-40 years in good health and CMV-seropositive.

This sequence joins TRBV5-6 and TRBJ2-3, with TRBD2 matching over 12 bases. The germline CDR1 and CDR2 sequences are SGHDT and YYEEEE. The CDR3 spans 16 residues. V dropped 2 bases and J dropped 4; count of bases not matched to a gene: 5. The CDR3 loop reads CASSFSSGRDSDTQYF. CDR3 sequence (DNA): TGTGCCAGCAGCTTTTCTAGCGGGAGGGATTCAGATACGCAGTATTTT.

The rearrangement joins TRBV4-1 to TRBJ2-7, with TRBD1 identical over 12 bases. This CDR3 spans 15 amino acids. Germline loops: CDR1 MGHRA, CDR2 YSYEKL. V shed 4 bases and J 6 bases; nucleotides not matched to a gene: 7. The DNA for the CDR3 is TGCGCCAGCAGCCCGGGACAGGGGGCATCCGGCGAGCAGTACTTC. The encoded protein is CASSPGQGASGEQYF.

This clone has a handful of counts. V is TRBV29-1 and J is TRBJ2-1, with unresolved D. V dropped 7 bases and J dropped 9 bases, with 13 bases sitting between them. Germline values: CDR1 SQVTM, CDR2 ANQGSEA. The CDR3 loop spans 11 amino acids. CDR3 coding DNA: TGCAGCGCTTGGGTCCGGGTTGAGCAGTTCTTC. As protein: CSAWVRVEQFF.